This T cell receptor (beta chain) was observed in a study of identical twins. The CDR3 length is 14 residues. Germline V gene lookup returns CDR1 DFQATT and CDR2 SNEGSKA (reference sequence). Trimming took 3 bases from V and 4 from J; bases not matched to a gene: 5. Via MiXCR, TCRdb re-called the 5' RACE reads, giving one row per CDR3 protein. The data hold 200,000 or so distinct CDR3 sequences, with less than 20% observed a single time. A few counts support this clonotype. This sample was shared with a second study, whose subject was T cells expressing NK-cell markers. From that second work: Restriction of sorting to alpha-beta TCR T cells was accomplished in several experiments using an anti-gamma-delta TCR antibody.

The source of this sequence is a woman aged 18 to 35 in good health. The chain has TRBV20-1 and TRBJ2-7; 11 bases fit TRBD1. The sample comprised CD8+ T cells sorted from blood. CDR3 bases: TGCAGTGCTAGGAAGGACAGGGGGCATTACGAGCAGTACTTC. It specifies CSARKDRGHYEQYF.